This TCR beta chain stems from a study of blood T cell dynamics during melanoma immunotherapy. Looking at the study overall: Standard first-line treatment here was pembrolizumab or nivolumab plus ipilimumab in metastatic melanoma.

Points from the study as a whole: The most clonal sorted CD8+ subset, immune-effector cells, was closest to cell-free DNA CDR3 sequences.

For this clone: What it binds is unknown.

TCRdb's copy holds only in-frame clones and misses some; the assay was immunoSEQ multiplex PCR. Of 750 to 900 clones in the sample, over 75% are singletons; the top ten hold roughly 10%. The time point here: week 3, after first cycle of checkpoint inhibitor. TIE cells were CD3+ CD4- CD8+ CD45RA- CD45RO-high CD27- CCR7- memory T cells. Sampling occurred pretreatment (T0) and at week 3 (W3), after cycle one of checkpoint blockade. At 12 weeks after first infusion, RECIST 1.1 defined response for most patients. The V end lost 0 bases, the J end lost 9 bases, and 5 bases lay between the germline ends. Germline V gene data show CDR1 as PRHDT and CDR2 as FYEKMQ (reference sequence). The CDR3 is 12 amino acids.

The sequence was obtained from a human donor with melanoma. Sequenced material: CD8+ T cells from blood, taken from a patient treated with checkpoint blockade. This chain uses TRBV13 with TRBJ2-2; D remains ambiguous. The CDR3: CASSLGTRELFF. The CDR3 bases are TGTGCCAGCAGCTTAGGGACGCGGGAGCTGTTTTTT.